A single sample gave rise to the 14 T cell receptor beta chains below, sequenced in a study of breast tumors, draining lymph nodes, adjacent tissues (dated by TCRdb to 2015 to 2016). The library was obtained by multiplex PCR. The reads were generated on an Illumina HiSeq 2000. TCRdb reworked the public reads: Q25 trimming with fastp, MiXCR clone assembly, productive beta chains retained. Each entry merges the rows of one CDR3 protein and shows their most common DNA and genes. The sample table shows 66,000 or so distinct CDR3 sequences, and over 40% are seen once. The ten largest clones take up almost 8.5% of the sample. Material for sequencing was breast tumor tissue. The receptors originated from a female donor with breast cancer. Some clones in this sample may be carry-over from other donors' samples.

Note on this clonotype: Given the absence of the conserved phenylalanine or tryptophan at the CDR3 end, a read error is likely. The chain has TRBV5-1 and TRBJ1-3; D may be TRBD1 (6 bases). This CDR3 is 15 amino acids long. CDR1 is SGHRS and CDR2 is YFSETQ in the germline V gene. Here the CDR3 reads CASSLDRSSGNTIYL. Here the CDR3 DNA reads TGCGCCAGTAGCTTAGACAGGAGCTCTGGAAACACCATATATCTT.

Note on this clonotype: A much larger clone differs by one base, so this may be a read error. The chain has TRBV27 and TRBJ2-7; D may be TRBD2 (6 bases). The CDR3 totals 17 residues. CDR1 MNHEY and CDR2 SMNVEV come from the germline V gene (reference sequence). CDR3 protein: CASSGYAGAGSSHEQYF. DNA for the CDR3: TGTGCCAGCAGCGGGTATGCCGGGGCGGGGAGCTCCCACGAGCAGTACTTC.

The chain uses TRBV7-9 and TRBJ2-1; a weak D match, TRBD1 (5 bases). The CDR3 contains 17 residues. With 5 bases removed from V and 0 bases from J, the gap between germline ends came to 17 bases. Germline lookup yields CDR1 SEHNR and CDR2 FQNEAQ (reference sequence). The CDR3 bases are TGTGCCAGCAGCCCTTCTACAGGCCTAAGCTCCTACAATGAGCAGTTCTTC. Translated, it gives CASSPSTGLSSYNEQFF.

This clonotype was seen repeatedly, ten times or more. The genes are TRBV6-5 and TRBJ1-3, with a weak D call TRBD1 (5 bases). This CDR3 comprises 16 residues. The germline V and J ends were trimmed by 5 bases and 1 base, with 15 bases remaining between them. Germline V gene sequence: CDR1 MNHEY, CDR2 SVGAGI. The CDR3 protein is CASSGMTVSSGNTIYF. In DNA form, the CDR3 reads TGTGCCAGCAGTGGAATGACAGTATCTTCTGGAAACACCATATATTTT.

The V call is TRBV7-3, the J call TRBJ2-5, with 10 nucleotides matching TRBD2. From germline, CDR1 is SGHTA and CDR2 FQGTGA. V lost 0 bases, J lost 9 bases, and 13 bases stayed unmatched. The CDR3 length is 17 residues. CDR3 coding DNA: TGTGCCAGCAGCTTAACCGGGCTCAGCGGGGGGGCGGAGCCCCAGTACTTC. Translated: CASSLTGLSGGAEPQYF.

With respect to this clonotype: This could be a read error, since a much larger clone is one nucleotide away. The V gene is TRBV11-2, the J gene TRBJ1-2, with D possibly matching TRBD1 (6 bases). This CDR3 is built from 15 residues. Trimming pared 4 bases from V and 5 bases from J, leaving 17 bases between. The germline V gene has CDR1 SGHAT and CDR2 FQNNGV. CDR3 amino acids: CASSWRQAPSYGYTF. The CDR3 DNA follows: TGTGCCAGCAGCTGGCGACAGGCCCCCTCGTATGGCTACACCTTC.

Many counts were recorded for this clonotype. V is TRBV4-1 and J is TRBJ2-7, with D uncertain. Germline-derived CDR1 and CDR2 are MGHRA and YSYEKL. This CDR3 contains 13 residues. The V and J ends lost 5 bases and 3 bases respectively, with 11 bases between them. The CDR3: CASSFNLNYEQYF. For the CDR3, the DNA is TGCGCCAGCAGCTTTAACTTGAACTACGAGCAGTACTTC.

This clonotype was counted at least ten times. A much larger clone sits a single nucleotide away, making a read error possible. The rearrangement joins TRBV20-1 to TRBJ2-1, with no clear D. The germline V gene encodes CDR1 DFQATT and CDR2 SNEGSKA (reference sequence). V shed 6 bases and J shed 9 bases, with 24 bases lying between them. The length of the CDR3 is 15 residues. CDR3 protein: CSASTTGRSPSEQFF. The DNA for the CDR3 is TGCAGTGCCAGCACCACTGGCAGAAGCCCCAGTGAGCAGTTCTTC.

This clonotype has ten or more counts. This sequence joins TRBV12-3 or TRBV12-4 and TRBJ2-6; 8 positions match TRBD1. The CDR3 totals 18 residues. Trimming at V came to 3 bases and at J to 4 bases, leaving 11 bases not matched to a gene. The CDR3 sequence is CASSFDRGSAGGANVLTF. CDR3 DNA: TGTGCCAGCAGTTTCGACAGGGGATCGGCAGGGGGGGCCAACGTCCTGACTTTC.

The rearrangement uses TRBV19 and TRBJ1-2; no reliable D call. V gave up 5 bases and J gave up 4 bases, with 11 bases separating them. The CDR3 consists of 13 residues. Germline CDR1 LNHDA, CDR2 SQIVND (reference sequence). The CDR3 nucleotides are TGTGCCAGTAGTCTGCAGGCCCCCTATGGCTACACCTTC. It yields the protein CASSLQAPYGYTF.

The rearrangement links TRBV20-1 to TRBJ2-1, with TRBD1 matching 10 bases. Germline-derived CDR1 and CDR2 are DFQATT and SNEGSKA (reference sequence). Trimming took 5 bases from V and 7 from J; bases not matched to a gene: 8. The CDR3 loop spans 14 amino acids. The CDR3 sequence: CSAPDRGPENEQFF. The CDR3 nucleotides read TGCAGTGCTCCTGACAGGGGGCCTGAGAATGAGCAGTTCTTC.

This clonotype was observed many times. The chain combines TRBV7-3 with TRBJ2-1; 11 nucleotides agree with TRBD2. The CDR3 has 16 amino acids. V gave up 1 base and J gave up 6 bases; unmatched junction bases: 5. Germline V gives CDR1 SGHTA, CDR2 FQGTGA. As DNA, the CDR3 is TGTGCCAGCAGCTTAATGGTGACTAGCGGGATCAATGAGCAGTTCTTC. Amino acids: CASSLMVTSGINEQFF.

This chain links TRBV29-1 with TRBJ2-7; possible D gene TRBD2, 7 bases. The CDR3 consists of 14 residues. V lost 4 bases and J lost 7, with 20 bases in between. CDR1 is SQVTM and CDR2 is ANQGSEA in the germline V gene. CDR3 region: CSVVGEVGGQEQYF. The CDR3 coding sequence is TGCAGCGTTGTTGGGGAGGTCGGGGGGCAGGAGCAGTACTTC.

This clonotype has just a few counts. The genes are TRBV20-1 and TRBJ2-4; TRBD2 agrees at 8 bases. The CDR3 runs to 18 residues. The J segment lost 1 base and the V segment lost 0 bases, leaving 11 bases of the junction unmatched. Germline values: CDR1 DFQATT, CDR2 SNEGSKA (reference sequence). CDR3: CSARDLKRGGSAKNIQYF. For the CDR3, the DNA is TGCAGTGCTAGAGATCTAAAACGGGGGGGCTCGGCCAAAAACATTCAGTACTTC.